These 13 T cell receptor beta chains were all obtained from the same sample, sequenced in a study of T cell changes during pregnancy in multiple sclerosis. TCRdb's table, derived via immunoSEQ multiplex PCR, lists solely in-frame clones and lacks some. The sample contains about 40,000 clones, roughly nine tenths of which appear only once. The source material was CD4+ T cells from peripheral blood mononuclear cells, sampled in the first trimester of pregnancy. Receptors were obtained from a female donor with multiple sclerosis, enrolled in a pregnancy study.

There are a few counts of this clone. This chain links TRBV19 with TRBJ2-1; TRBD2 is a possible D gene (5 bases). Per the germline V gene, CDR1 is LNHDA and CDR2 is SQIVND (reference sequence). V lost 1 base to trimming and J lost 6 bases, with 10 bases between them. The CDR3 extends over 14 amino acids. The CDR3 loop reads CASSIAGLGNEQFF. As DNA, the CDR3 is TGTGCCAGTAGTATAGCGGGGTTAGGCAATGAGCAGTTCTTC. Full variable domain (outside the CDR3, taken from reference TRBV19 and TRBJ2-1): DGGITQSPKYLFRKEGQNVTLSCEQNLNHDAMYWYRQDPGQGLRLIYYSQIVNDFQKGDIAEGYSVSREKKESFPLTVTSAQKNPTAFYLCASSIAGLGNEQFFGPGTRLTVL.

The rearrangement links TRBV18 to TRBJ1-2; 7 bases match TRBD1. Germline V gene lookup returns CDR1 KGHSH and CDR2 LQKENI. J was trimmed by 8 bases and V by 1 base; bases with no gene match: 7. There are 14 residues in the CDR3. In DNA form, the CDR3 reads TGTGCCAGCTCACCACGGCGTCAGGGGGAGGGCTACACCTTC. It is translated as CASSPRRQGEGYTF.

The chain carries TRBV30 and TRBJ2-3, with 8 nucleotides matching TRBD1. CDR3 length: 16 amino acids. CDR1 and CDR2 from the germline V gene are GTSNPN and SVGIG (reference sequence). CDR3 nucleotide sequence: TGTGCTTTGGGGACAGGAGTCCATTCTAGCACAGATACGCAGTATTTT. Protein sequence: CALGTGVHSSTDTQYF.

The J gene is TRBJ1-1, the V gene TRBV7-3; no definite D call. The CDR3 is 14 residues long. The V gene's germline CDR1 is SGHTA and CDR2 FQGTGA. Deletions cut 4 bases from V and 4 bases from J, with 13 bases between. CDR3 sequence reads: CASSSGLPGTEAFF. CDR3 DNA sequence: TGTGCCAGCAGCTCTGGACTACCGGGCACTGAAGCTTTCTTT.

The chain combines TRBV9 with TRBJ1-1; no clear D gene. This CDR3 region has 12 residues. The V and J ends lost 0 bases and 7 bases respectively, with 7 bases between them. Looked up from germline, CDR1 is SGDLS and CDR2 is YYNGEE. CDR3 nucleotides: TGTGCCAGCAGCGTAGAAAGTAGTGAAGCTTTCTTT. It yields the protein CASSVESSEAFF.

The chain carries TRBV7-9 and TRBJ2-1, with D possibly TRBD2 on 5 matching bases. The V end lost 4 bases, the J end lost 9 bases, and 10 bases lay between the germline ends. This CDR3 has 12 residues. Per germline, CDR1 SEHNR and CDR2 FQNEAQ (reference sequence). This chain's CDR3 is CASSSRAGEQFF. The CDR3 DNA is TGTGCCAGCAGCTCGAGGGCGGGTGAGCAGTTCTTC.

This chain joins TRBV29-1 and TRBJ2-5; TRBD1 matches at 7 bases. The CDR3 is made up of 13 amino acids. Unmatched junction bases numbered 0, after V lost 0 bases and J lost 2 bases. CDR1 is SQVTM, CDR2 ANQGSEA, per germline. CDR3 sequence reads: CSVEDRGQETQYF. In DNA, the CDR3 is TGCAGCGTTGAAGACAGGGGGCAAGAGACCCAGTACTTC.

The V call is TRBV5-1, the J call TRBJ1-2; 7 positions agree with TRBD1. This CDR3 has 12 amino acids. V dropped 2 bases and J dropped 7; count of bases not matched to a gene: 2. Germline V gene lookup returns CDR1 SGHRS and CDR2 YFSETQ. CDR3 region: CASSFEGAGYTF. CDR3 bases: TGCGCCAGCAGCTTTGAGGGGGCTGGCTACACCTTC.

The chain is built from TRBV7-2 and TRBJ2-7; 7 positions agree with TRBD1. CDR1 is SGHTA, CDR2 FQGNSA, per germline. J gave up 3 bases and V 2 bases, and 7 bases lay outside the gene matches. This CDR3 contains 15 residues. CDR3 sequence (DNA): TGTGCCAGCAGCTTACACGGGGACAGTTTCTACGAGCAGTACTTC. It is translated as CASSLHGDSFYEQYF.

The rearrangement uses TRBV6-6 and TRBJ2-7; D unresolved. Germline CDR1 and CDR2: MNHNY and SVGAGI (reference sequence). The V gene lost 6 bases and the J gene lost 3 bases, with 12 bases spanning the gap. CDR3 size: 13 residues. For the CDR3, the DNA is TGTGCCAGCAGCCCTCTCGGAGACTACGAGCAGTACTTC. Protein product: CASSPLGDYEQYF.

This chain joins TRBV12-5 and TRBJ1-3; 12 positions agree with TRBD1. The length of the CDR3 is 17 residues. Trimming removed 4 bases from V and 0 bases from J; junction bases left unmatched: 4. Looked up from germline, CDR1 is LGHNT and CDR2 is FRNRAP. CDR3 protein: CASGSGQGANSGNTIYF. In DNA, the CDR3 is TGTGCTAGTGGTTCGGGACAGGGGGCTAACTCTGGAAACACCATATATTTT.

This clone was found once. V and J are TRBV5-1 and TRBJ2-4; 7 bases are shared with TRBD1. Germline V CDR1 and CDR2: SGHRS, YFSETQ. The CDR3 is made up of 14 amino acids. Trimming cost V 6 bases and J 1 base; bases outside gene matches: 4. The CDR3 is CASTTGMAKNIQYF. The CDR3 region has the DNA TGCGCCAGCACGACAGGGATGGCCAAAAACATTCAGTACTTC.

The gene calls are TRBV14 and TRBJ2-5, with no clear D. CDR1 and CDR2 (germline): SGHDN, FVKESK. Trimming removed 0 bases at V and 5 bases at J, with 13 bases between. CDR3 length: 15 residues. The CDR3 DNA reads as TGTGCCAGCAGCCAAGATCTAGGTCGTCGGGAGACCCAGTACTTC. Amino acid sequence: CASSQDLGRRETQYF. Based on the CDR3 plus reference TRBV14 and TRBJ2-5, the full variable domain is EAGVTQFPSHSVIEKGQTVTLRCDPISGHDNLYWYRRVMGKEIKFLLHFVKESKQDESGMPNNRFLAERTGGTYSTLKVQPAELEDSGVYFCASSQDLGRRETQYFGPGTRLLVL.